The rows below give T cell receptor beta chains drawn from one sample of a study of regulatory T cells in long-lasting Graves disease. TCRdb reanalysed the multiplex PCR reads using MiXCR and keeps one entry per CDR3 protein. This table holds 450,000 to 600,000 distinct CDR3 sequences, approximately 12% found once. This same sample was also taken into another study, of T cells in Graves' hyperthyroidism and ophthalmopathy.

Specimen: peripheral blood mononuclear cells (PBMCs), collected at new diagnosis, from a patient treated with antithyroid drugs. The source is a young man with Graves disease. CDR3s include the opening cysteine and the closing phenylalanine or tryptophan. The D gene is left open where the match is weak. Expanded clones are given a class, and other clones once, few, many or no size at all.

size	D	V	J	DNA	CDR3
many	-	TRBV20-1	TRBJ2-1	TGCAGTGCTTGGGGGTCCGCCCGTGGAAATGAGCAGTTCTTC	CSAWGSARGNEQFF
-	TRBD2	TRBV3-1	TRBJ2-1	TGTGCCAGCAGGAAACCCGGGACTAGCGGGGGGGAGCAGTTCTTC	CASRKPGTSGGEQFF
-	TRBD1	TRBV9	TRBJ2-1	TGTGCCAGCAGCCCAAGGGAGGAGACAGGGGGCCCCCTTACCTACAATGAGCAGTTCTTC	CASSPREETGGPLTYNEQFF
-	-	TRBV4-1	TRBJ2-3	TGCGCCAGCAGCCAATACAGAGGCATCTCCACAGATACGCAGTATTTT	CASSQYRGISTDTQYF
many	TRBD1	TRBV18	TRBJ2-7	TGTGCCAGCTTGACCGGGACAGACTCCTACGAGCAGTACTTC	CASLTGTDSYEQYF
-	-	TRBV28	TRBJ2-7	TGTGTCAGCACCCCAGGGGGGCCCTACGAGCAGTACTTC	CVSTPGGPYEQYF
many	-	TRBV2	TRBJ2-7	TGTGCCAGCAGGGGTTACGAGCAGTACTTC	CASRGYEQYF
many	-	TRBV5-1	TRBJ2-3	TGCGCCAGCAGCCCTCAGCCGGGGACAGATACGCAGTATTTT	CASSPQPGTDTQYF
many	TRBD2	TRBV13	TRBJ2-2	TGTGCCAGCAGCTTAGGCCAGCGGGACCTGTTTTTT	CASSLGQRDLFF
few	TRBD2	TRBV6-1	TRBJ2-5	TGTGCCAGCAGTGAGACTAGCGGGAGTCAAGAGACCCAGTGCTTC	CASSETSGSQETQCF
few	-	TRBV20-1	TRBJ2-7	TGCAGTGCACTATCAGGGGTGGGGCCCTACGAGCAGTACTTC	CSALSGVGPYEQYF
few	-	TRBV9	TRBJ2-5	TGCGCCAGCAGCCCAGAGGGGGGCGGGACCCAGTACTTC	CASSPEGGGTQYF
many	-	TRBV27	TRBJ1-1	TGTGCCAGCAGCCGGGGACGGGTGAGTGAAGCTTTCTTT	CASSRGRVSEAFF